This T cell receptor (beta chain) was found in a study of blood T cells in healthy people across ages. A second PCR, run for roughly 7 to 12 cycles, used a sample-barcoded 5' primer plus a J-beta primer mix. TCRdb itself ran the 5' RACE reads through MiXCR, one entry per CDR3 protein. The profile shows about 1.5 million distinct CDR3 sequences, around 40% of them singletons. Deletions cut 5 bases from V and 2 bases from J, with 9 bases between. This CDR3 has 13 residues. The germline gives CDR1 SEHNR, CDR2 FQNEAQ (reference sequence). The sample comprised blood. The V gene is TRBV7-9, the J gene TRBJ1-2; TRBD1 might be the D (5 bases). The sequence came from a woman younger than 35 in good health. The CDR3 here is CASSTQANYGYTF. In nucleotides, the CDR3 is TGTGCCAGCAGCACACAGGCGAACTATGGCTACACCTTC. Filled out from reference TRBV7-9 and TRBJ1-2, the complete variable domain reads DTGVSQNPRHKITKRGQNVTFRCDPISEHNRLYWYRQTLGQGPEFLTYFQNEAQLEKSRLLSDRFSAERPKGSFSTLEIQRTEQGDSAMYLCASSTQANYGYTFGSGTRLTVV.